The present TCR beta chain was sequenced within a study of tumor-infiltrating lymphocytes in oesophageal squamous cell carcinoma. CDR1 is SGHTA, CDR2 FQGNSA, per germline. The CDR3 extends over 15 amino acids. The table lists this clonotype with many counts. The junction does not match germline at one end; this may be a read error. TCRdb ran MiXCR on the PCR reads and lists one entry per CDR3 protein. Of about 10,000 distinct CDR3 sequences in the sample, about 55% are singletons; the top ten hold about 30%. The sequenced material came from esophageal tumor tissue. The chain uses TRBV7-2 and TRBJ2-5, with 8 bases fitting TRBD1. The TCR originated in a male donor with esophageal squamous cell carcinoma. The CDR3 here is CASSWGQVLDSPLHF. The CDR3, as DNA: TGTGCCAGCAGCTGGGGACAGGTTTTAGATTCACCCCTCCACTTC.